Presented here are 29 T cell receptor beta chains from one specimen sequenced in a study of blood T cell repertoires in COVID-19. The table came from immunoSEQ multiplex PCR; TCRdb's copy has only in-frame clones and leaves some out. The data contain about 36,000 clones, approximately 90% of them singletons. The specimen sequenced was peripheral blood. The source is a man between 65 and 79 years old with acute or convalescent COVID-19.

The CDR3 reads CASSVGTGGTDTQYF. The CDR3 bases are TGTGCCAGCAGCGTAGGGACAGGAGGCACAGATACGCAGTATTTT. The rearrangement uses TRBV9 and TRBJ2-3; 7 bases agree with TRBD1. The CDR3 is 15 residues long. V lost 0 bases, J lost 1 base, and 2 bases stayed unmatched. Germline loops: CDR1 SGDLS, CDR2 YYNGEE.

This clone was detected only once. The chain couples TRBV7-2 to TRBJ1-5, with TRBD1 matching over 8 bases. CDR3 length equals 15 residues. V lost 4 bases and J lost 0; bases outside the gene matches: 2. Per the germline V gene, CDR1 is SGHTA and CDR2 is FQGNSA. The CDR3 DNA reads TGTGCCAGCAGCTCAGGGGGCAGTAGCAATCAGCCCCAGCATTTT. Its translation is CASSSGGSSNQPQHF.

The chain uses TRBV5-8 and TRBJ2-5; 9 nucleotides match TRBD1. Germline-derived CDR1 and CDR2 are SGHTS and YDEGEE. The CDR3 loop spans 15 amino acids. The trim removed 5 bases at V and 2 bases at J, leaving 7 bases unmatched. The CDR3 DNA reads TGTGCCAGCAGTCTCGGGACAGGGAAACAAGAGACCCAGTACTTC. The encoded protein is CASSLGTGKQETQYF.

This clone has just one count. The chain couples TRBV11-2 to TRBJ2-3; 10 nucleotides match TRBD2. The CDR3 runs to 16 residues. Germline-derived CDR1 and CDR2 are SGHAT and FQNNGV. The trim removed 4 bases at V and 2 bases at J, leaving 6 bases unmatched. The CDR3 region is CASSSRLAGSTDTQYF. As DNA, the CDR3 is TGTGCCAGCAGCTCAAGACTAGCGGGCTCCACAGATACGCAGTATTTT.

The chain carries TRBV11-3 and TRBJ2-7; 7 positions match TRBD2. Trimming at V came to 5 bases and at J to 5 bases, leaving 6 bases not matched to a gene. Germline V CDR1 and CDR2: SGHNT, YENEEA. The CDR3 runs 13 residues. This chain's CDR3 is CASSTGTIDEQYF. The CDR3 region has the DNA TGTGCCAGCAGCACCGGGACTATTGACGAGCAGTACTTC.

This clone came up once. The chain is built from TRBV5-6 and TRBJ2-7; the D gene is possibly TRBD1 (6 bases). V lost 2 bases and J 0 bases, leaving 9 bases between the germline ends. Germline values: CDR1 SGHDT, CDR2 YYEEEE. The CDR3 has 14 residues. For the CDR3, the DNA is TGTGCCAGCAGCTTCACAGGGCCCTCCTACGAGCAGTACTTC. It encodes CASSFTGPSYEQYF.

The V and J genes are TRBV7-2 and TRBJ1-6; TRBD1 matches 8 bases. The junction had 5 bases not matched to a gene; V was cut back by 3 bases and J by 7 bases. The germline gives CDR1 SGHTA, CDR2 FQGNSA. The CDR3 length is 15 residues. The CDR3 sequence is CASSFSGQANSPLHF. The CDR3 nucleotides read TGTGCCAGCAGCTTCTCGGGACAGGCAAATTCACCCCTCCACTTT. Based on the CDR3 plus reference TRBV7-2 and TRBJ1-6, the full variable domain is GAGVSQSPSNKVTEKGKDVELRCDPISGHTALYWYRQSLGQGLEFLIYFQGNSAPDKSGLPSDRFSAERTGGSVSTLTIQRTQQEDSAVYLCASSFSGQANSPLHFGNGTRLTVT.

V and J are TRBV4-3 and TRBJ2-2; D might be TRBD2 (5 bases). V lost 0 bases and J lost 5, with 13 bases in between. This CDR3 spans 16 amino acids. The germline gives CDR1 LGHNA, CDR2 YSLEER. The CDR3 nucleotides are TGCGCCAGCAGCCAAGATGCGATAGCGCGTACCGGGGAGCTGTTTTTT. Amino acid sequence: CASSQDAIARTGELFF.

This sequence joins TRBV6-5 and TRBJ1-3; D is unresolved. The germline V and J ends were trimmed by 6 bases and 4 bases, with 10 bases remaining between them. This CDR3 is 13 amino acids long. Looked up from germline, CDR1 is MNHEY and CDR2 is SVGAGI. The CDR3 reads CASRTPGGNTIYF. In DNA form, the CDR3 reads TGTGCCAGCAGGACGCCAGGCGGAAACACCATATATTTT.

This rearrangement joins TRBV15 to TRBJ1-5, with D perhaps matching TRBD1 (6 bases). The germline gives CDR1 LNHNV, CDR2 YYDKDF (reference sequence). This CDR3 region has 14 residues. With 1 base removed from V and 6 bases from J, the gap between germline ends came to 10 bases. Here the CDR3 DNA reads TGTGCCACCAGCAGAGCAGGGGCCGGTCAGCCCCAGCATTTT. This translates into CATSRAGAGQPQHF.

V is TRBV7-9 and J is TRBJ1-6; a possible D gene is TRBD1 (5 bases). CDR1 is SEHNR, CDR2 FQNEAQ, per germline (reference sequence). The V gene lost 5 bases and the J gene lost 8 bases, with 16 bases spanning the gap. The CDR3 runs to 15 residues. The CDR3 reads CASSLENVGHSPLHF. DNA for the CDR3: TGTGCCAGCAGCCTCGAAAATGTGGGGCATTCACCCCTCCACTTT.

The chain recombines TRBV5-1 with TRBJ1-2; 8 bases line up with TRBD1. Germline V gene data show CDR1 as SGHRS and CDR2 as YFSETQ. The CDR3 runs 16 residues. The V gene end was trimmed by 6 bases and the J gene end by 2 bases; junction bases not matched to a gene: 12. CDR3 in amino acids: CASTVGPGQGNYGYTF. CDR3 in DNA: TGCGCCAGCACCGTGGGTCCTGGACAGGGCAACTATGGCTACACCTTC.

This rearrangement joins TRBV9 to TRBJ2-3; no definite D call. In germline, CDR1 is SGDLS, CDR2 YYNGEE. The CDR3 is 14 residues long. With 4 bases removed from V and 2 bases from J, the gap between germline ends came to 11 bases. CDR3 sequence: CASSLDSFTDTQYF. CDR3 nucleotide sequence: TGTGCCAGCAGCCTCGACTCTTTCACAGATACGCAGTATTTT.

This chain uses TRBV4-1 with TRBJ2-5; D uncertain. The CDR3 has 15 amino acids. V gave up 3 bases and J gave up 2 bases, with 13 bases separating them. Per the germline V gene, CDR1 is MGHRA and CDR2 is YSYEKL. The CDR3 bases are TGCGCCAGCAGCCATCAGAACAGTATTCAAGAGACCCAGTACTTC. Protein product: CASSHQNSIQETQYF.

The chain combines TRBV19 with TRBJ1-2; D is possibly TRBD1 (5 bases). Germline V gene sequence: CDR1 LNHDA, CDR2 SQIVND (reference sequence). This CDR3 comprises 14 residues. V was trimmed by 3 bases and J by 0 bases, leaving 8 bases between them. The CDR3 spells CASSIDRSNYGYTF. In DNA, the CDR3 is TGTGCCAGTAGTATCGACAGATCTAACTATGGCTACACCTTC.

The chain combines TRBV5-1 with TRBJ2-1; tentatively, D is TRBD2 (6 bases). The CDR3 covers 15 residues. Germline lookup yields CDR1 SGHRS and CDR2 YFSETQ. V lost 4 bases and J lost 7, with 18 bases in between. The CDR3 sequence is CASSLEHGAGNEQFF. Here the CDR3 DNA reads TGCGCCAGCAGCCTGGAGCACGGGGCGGGGAATGAGCAGTTCTTC.

The rearrangement links TRBV5-6 to TRBJ2-7, with 12 bases aligning to TRBD1. Looked up from germline, CDR1 is SGHDT and CDR2 is YYEEEE. The CDR3 is made up of 15 amino acids. V lost 4 bases and J lost 7; bases outside the gene matches: 9. This CDR3 is CASSLLGDRGREQYF. The CDR3, as DNA: TGTGCCAGCAGCCTACTCGGGGACAGGGGGCGTGAGCAGTACTTC.

This clone was seen just once. The chain employs TRBV11-3 and TRBJ2-2, with 8 bases matching TRBD1. The germline CDR1 and CDR2 sequences are SGHNT and YENEEA. With 3 bases clipped from V and 5 bases from J, the junction kept 8 bases outside the gene matches. The CDR3 has 16 residues. Here the CDR3 DNA reads TGTGCCAGCAGCTTGGGTCCAGGGGGCGGAACCGGGGAGCTGTTTTTT. It specifies CASSLGPGGGTGELFF.

The V call is TRBV29-1, the J call TRBJ2-3; TRBD2 is a possible D gene (7 bases). The germline V gene encodes CDR1 SQVTM and CDR2 ANQGSEA. The CDR3 has 13 residues. CDR3 protein: CTPGGARTDTQYF. CDR3 DNA: TGCACCCCTGGGGGGGCGCGGACAGATACGCAGTATTTT.

The V and J genes are TRBV6-2 or TRBV6-3 and TRBJ2-1; 8 positions match TRBD1. The V gene's germline CDR1 is MNHEY and CDR2 SVGEGT. The CDR3 consists of 14 residues. Trimming removed 2 bases from V and 7 bases from J; junction bases left unmatched: 4. The CDR3 loop reads CASSYRTGRNEQFF. The DNA of the CDR3 is TGTGCCAGCAGTTACAGGACAGGGAGGAATGAGCAGTTCTTC.

The rearrangement links TRBV6-2 or TRBV6-3 to TRBJ2-1, with 10 bases matching TRBD2. The CDR3 covers 16 residues. Germline V gene data show CDR1 as MNHEY and CDR2 as SVGEGT. J gave up 9 bases and V 2 bases, and 10 bases lay outside the gene matches. The CDR3 sequence is CASSYGLAGARGEQFF. The CDR3 nucleotides are TGTGCCAGCAGTTACGGCCTAGCGGGAGCCCGGGGTGAGCAGTTCTTC.

The gene calls are TRBV7-9 and TRBJ2-2; 7 bases line up with TRBD1. Germline values: CDR1 SEHNR, CDR2 FQNEAQ (reference sequence). With 5 bases clipped from V and 5 bases from J, the junction kept 5 bases outside the gene matches. The CDR3 runs 14 residues. CDR3 sequence: CASSLGGQTGELFF. CDR3 coding DNA: TGTGCCAGCAGCCTAGGGGGACAGACCGGGGAGCTGTTTTTT.

The V call is TRBV19, the J call TRBJ1-2; 7 positions agree with TRBD1. The CDR3 has 14 amino acids. V dropped 4 bases and J dropped 2; count of bases not matched to a gene: 4. Germline values: CDR1 LNHDA, CDR2 SQIVND (reference sequence). The CDR3 region has the DNA TGTGCCAGTAGTAACACAGGGGAGAACTATGGCTACACCTTC. As protein: CASSNTGENYGYTF.

This chain connects TRBV12-3 or TRBV12-4 to TRBJ2-7; D is perhaps TRBD2 (6 bases). The CDR3 extends over 12 amino acids. Trimming removed 9 bases from V and 6 bases from J, with 15 bases in between. As DNA, the CDR3 is TGTGCCAGTGGGATACTAGCATCCGAGCAGTACTTC. Translation: CASGILASEQYF.

The V and J genes are TRBV18 and TRBJ1-3; maybe TRBD1 (5 bases). The CDR3 runs to 13 residues. Germline assignment: CDR1 KGHSH and CDR2 LQKENI. With 5 bases removed from V and 11 bases from J, the gap between germline ends came to 16 bases. The DNA for the CDR3 is TGTGCCAGCTCAGCCACAGGATTAAGGGCCATATATTTT. Protein sequence: CASSATGLRAIYF.

The chain uses TRBV27 and TRBJ1-1; 9 positions agree with TRBD1. This CDR3 is built from 14 residues. Germline values: CDR1 MNHEY, CDR2 SMNVEV (reference sequence). V was pared by 4 bases and J by 1 base, with 1 base of the junction left unmatched. As DNA, the CDR3 is TGTGCCAGCAGTTGGGACAGGGAGAACACTGAAGCTTTCTTT. Translation: CASSWDRENTEAFF.

This clone was seen a few times. This sequence joins TRBV5-1 and TRBJ2-3; 12 nucleotides agree with TRBD2. Germline V gene sequence: CDR1 SGHRS, CDR2 YFSETQ. The CDR3 length is 15 residues. The trim removed 4 bases at V and 7 bases at J, leaving 7 bases unmatched. DNA of the CDR3: TGCGCCAGCAGCCGTCGGACTAGCGGGACACATACGCAGTATTTT. It codes for CASSRRTSGTHTQYF. Filled out from reference TRBV5-1 and TRBJ2-3, the complete variable domain reads KAGVTQTPRYLIKTRGQQVTLSCSPISGHRSVSWYQQTPGQGLQFLFEYFSETQRNKGNFPGRFSGRQFSNSRSEMNVSTLELGDSALYLCASSRRTSGTHTQYFGPGTRLTVL.

Only one count was recorded for this clone. The chain combines TRBV11-3 with TRBJ2-5, with 13 bases lining up with TRBD2. V shed 4 bases, J shed 3 bases, and the junction held 5 bases outside the gene matches. Germline loops: CDR1 SGHNT, CDR2 YENEEA. The CDR3 contains 16 residues. DNA of the CDR3: TGTGCCAGCAGCTCGGGACTAGCGGGACAGGAAGAGACCCAGTACTTC. Translation: CASSSGLAGQEETQYF.

The chain employs TRBV5-1 and TRBJ2-5, with 7 bases aligning to TRBD2. CDR3 length: 16 residues. CDR1 and CDR2 (germline): SGHRS, YFSETQ. The trim removed 0 bases at V and 2 bases at J, leaving 7 bases unmatched. The CDR3 nucleotides read TGCGCCAGCAGCTTGGAAGGACTAGGCGAACAAGAGACCCAGTACTTC. It encodes CASSLEGLGEQETQYF.